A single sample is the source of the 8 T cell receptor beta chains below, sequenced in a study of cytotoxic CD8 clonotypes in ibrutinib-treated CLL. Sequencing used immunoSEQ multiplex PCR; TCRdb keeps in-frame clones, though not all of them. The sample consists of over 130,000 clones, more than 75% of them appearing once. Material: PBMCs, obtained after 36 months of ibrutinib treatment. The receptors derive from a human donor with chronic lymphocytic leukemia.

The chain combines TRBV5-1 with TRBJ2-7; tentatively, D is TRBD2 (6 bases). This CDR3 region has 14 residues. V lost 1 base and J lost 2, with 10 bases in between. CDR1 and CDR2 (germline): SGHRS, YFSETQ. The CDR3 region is CASSLRWGAYEQYF. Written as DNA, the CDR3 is TGCGCCAGCAGCTTGAGATGGGGGGCCTACGAGCAGTACTTC.

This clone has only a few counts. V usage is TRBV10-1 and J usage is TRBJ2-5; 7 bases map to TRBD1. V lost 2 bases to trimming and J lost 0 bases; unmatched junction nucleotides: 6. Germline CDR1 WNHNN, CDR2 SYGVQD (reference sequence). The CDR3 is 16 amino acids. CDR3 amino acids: CASSEAFGQDQETQYF. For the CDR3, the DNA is TGCGCCAGCAGTGAGGCTTTTGGACAGGACCAAGAGACCCAGTACTTC.

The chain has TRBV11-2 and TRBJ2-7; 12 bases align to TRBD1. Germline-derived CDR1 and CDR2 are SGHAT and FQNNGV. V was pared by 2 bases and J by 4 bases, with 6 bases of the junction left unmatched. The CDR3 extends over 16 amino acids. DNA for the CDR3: TGTGCCAGCAGCTTAACCTCGGGACAGGGGGCTTACGAGCAGTACTTC. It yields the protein CASSLTSGQGAYEQYF.

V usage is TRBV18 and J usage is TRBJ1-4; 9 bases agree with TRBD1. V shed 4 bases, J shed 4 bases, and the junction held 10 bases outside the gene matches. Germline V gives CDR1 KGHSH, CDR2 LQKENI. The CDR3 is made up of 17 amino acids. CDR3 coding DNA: TGTGCCAGCTCACAGTACACAGGGGGCGTCTTTAATGAAAAACTGTTTTTT. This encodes CASSQYTGGVFNEKLFF.

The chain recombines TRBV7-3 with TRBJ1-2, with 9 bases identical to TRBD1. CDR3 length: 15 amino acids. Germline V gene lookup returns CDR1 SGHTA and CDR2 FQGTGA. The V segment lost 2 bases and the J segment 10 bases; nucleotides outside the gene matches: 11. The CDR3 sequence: CASSLLQLGQGLYTF. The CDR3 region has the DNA TGTGCCAGCAGCTTACTGCAGTTGGGACAGGGTCTCTACACCTTC.

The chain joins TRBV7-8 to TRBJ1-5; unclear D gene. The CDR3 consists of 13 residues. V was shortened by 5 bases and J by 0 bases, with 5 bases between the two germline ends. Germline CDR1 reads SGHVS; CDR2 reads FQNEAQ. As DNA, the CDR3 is TGTGCCAGCAGCAAACATAGCAATCAGCCCCAGCATTTT. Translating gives CASSKHSNQPQHF.

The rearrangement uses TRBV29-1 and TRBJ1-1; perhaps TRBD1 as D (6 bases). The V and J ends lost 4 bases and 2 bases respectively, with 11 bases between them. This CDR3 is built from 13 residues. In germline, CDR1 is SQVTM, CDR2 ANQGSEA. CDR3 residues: CSVVQGKNTEAFF. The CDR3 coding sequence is TGCAGCGTTGTACAGGGCAAAAACACTGAAGCTTTCTTT.

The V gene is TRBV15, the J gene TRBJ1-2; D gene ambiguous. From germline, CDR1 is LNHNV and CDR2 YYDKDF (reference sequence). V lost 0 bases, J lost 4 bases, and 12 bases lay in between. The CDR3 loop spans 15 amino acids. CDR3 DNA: TGTGCCACCAGCAGAGATTTAACAAGACCCTATGGCTACACCTTC. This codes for CATSRDLTRPYGYTF.